This passage covers 18 T cell receptor beta chains from one sample sequenced in a study of post-analysis software for immune sequencing data. Included in the TCR beta cDNA libraries were unique molecular identifiers. TCRdb re-analysed the PCR reads in MiXCR, keeping a single row per CDR3 protein. Here the sample spans about 540,000 distinct CDR3 sequences, approximately 31% being singletons. No antigen has been assigned to these receptors. Findings of the study overall: Five TRBV segments occurring more often in patients than controls included TRBV5-6, TRBV5-1 and TRBV20-1.

The specimen was blood. Every receptor here comes from a girl under 18 with multiple sclerosis.

A word on this clonotype: At one end, the junction sequence differs from germline, possibly due to a read error. CDR3 coding DNA: TGTGCCAGCGGGCGGGGCAATGAGGACTACGGGCAGTACTTC. Its translation is CASGRGNEDYGQYF. J is TRBJ2-7 and V is TRBV12-3 or TRBV12-4; weak D call: TRBD2 (6 bases). The CDR3 is made up of 14 amino acids.

This chain uses TRBV20-1 with TRBJ1-6; possible D gene TRBD1, 5 bases. Germline values: CDR1 DFQATT, CDR2 SNEGSKA (reference sequence). This CDR3 contains 13 residues. Deletions cut 2 bases from V and 8 bases from J, with 10 bases between. DNA for the CDR3: TGCAGTGCTAGACCACGGGGGTATTCACCCCTCCACTTT. Translating gives CSARPRGYSPLHF.

The table lists this clonotype with a few counts. The rearrangement uses TRBV5-1 and TRBJ2-4, with D hard to call. Germline lookup yields CDR1 SGHRS and CDR2 YFSETQ. The V end lost 0 bases, the J end lost 0 bases, and 10 bases lay between the germline ends. The CDR3 loop spans 16 amino acids. The CDR3 is CASSLEGILAKNIQYF. For the CDR3, the DNA is TGCGCCAGCAGCTTGGAGGGTATACTAGCCAAAAACATTCAGTACTTC.

The CDR3 sequence is CASRGLAGPSYNEQFF. DNA of the CDR3: TGCGCCAGCAGAGGGCTAGCGGGCCCCTCCTACAATGAGCAGTTCTTC. This rearrangement joins TRBV4-1 to TRBJ2-1, with 8 bases identical to TRBD2. Germline loops: CDR1 MGHRA, CDR2 YSYEKL. This CDR3 spans 16 amino acids. V gave up 6 bases and J gave up 0 bases; unmatched junction bases: 7.

The genes are TRBV29-1 and TRBJ2-7; D ambiguous. Looked up from germline, CDR1 is SQVTM and CDR2 is ANQGSEA. The CDR3 consists of 13 residues. The chain's CDR3 is CTLWVPHSYEQYF. DNA for the CDR3: TGCACCCTATGGGTCCCTCACTCCTACGAGCAGTACTTC.

As for this clonotype: One junction end disagrees with the germline gene, perhaps due to a read error. The chain combines TRBV5-5 with TRBJ2-3; 11 bases are shared with TRBD2. Germline loops: CDR1 SGHKS, CDR2 YYEKEE (reference sequence). The length of the CDR3 is 18 residues. The CDR3 here is CASSSGQTSGAFTDMQYF. The CDR3 coding sequence is TGTGCCAGCAGTTCAGGGCAGACTAGCGGGGCCTTCACAGATATGCAGTATTTT.

CDR3 bases: TGTGCCACGTCGGGTAGCGGGGGTGGGTACGAGCAGTACTTC. Protein product: CATSGSGGGYEQYF. V and J are TRBV10-3 and TRBJ2-7, with 9 positions matching TRBD2. Germline lookup yields CDR1 ENHRY and CDR2 SYGVKD. The CDR3 length is 14 residues. With 10 bases clipped from V and 4 bases from J, the junction kept 11 bases outside the gene matches.

The sample holds a few counts of this clonotype. The chain is built from TRBV5-6 and TRBJ2-1; D possibly corresponds to TRBD2 (5 bases). Germline CDR1 reads SGHDT; CDR2 reads YYEEEE. V shed 4 bases and J shed 4 bases, with 18 bases lying between them. The CDR3 runs 16 residues. The CDR3 sequence is CASSPPYEGSYNEQFF. Here the CDR3 DNA reads TGTGCCAGCAGCCCCCCGTATGAGGGTTCGTACAATGAGCAGTTCTTC. Full variable domain (rest looked up from reference TRBV5-6 and TRBJ2-1): DAGVTQSPTHLIKTRGQQVTLRCSPKSGHDTVSWYQQALGQGPQFIFQYYEEEERQRGNFPDRFSGHQFPNYSSELNVNALLLGDSALYLCASSPPYEGSYNEQFFGPGTRLTVL.

This CDR3 is CASSPRGAGGLNTEAFF. The CDR3 bases are TGTGCCAGCAGCCCCCGCGGCGCAGGGGGGCTGAACACTGAAGCTTTCTTT. The chain carries TRBV9 and TRBJ1-1; TRBD1 aligns across 7 bases. This CDR3 is built from 17 residues. Germline V gives CDR1 SGDLS, CDR2 YYNGEE. The J segment lost 0 bases and the V segment lost 4 bases, leaving 12 bases of the junction unmatched. The full variable domain, rest sourced from reference TRBV9 and TRBJ1-1, is DSGVTQTPKHLITATGQRVTLRCSPRSGDLSVYWYQQSLDQGLQFLIQYYNGEERAKGNILERFSAQQFPDLHSELNLSSLELGDSALYFCASSPRGAGGLNTEAFFGQGTRLTVV.

The chain carries TRBV20-1 and TRBJ2-1; TRBD2 agrees at 9 bases. This CDR3 region has 16 residues. CDR1 is DFQATT and CDR2 is SNEGSKA in the germline V gene (reference sequence). Unmatched junction bases numbered 7, after V lost 0 bases and J lost 4 bases. The CDR3 spells CSARDLQRGDYNEQFF. CDR3 DNA: TGCAGTGCTAGAGACCTACAGCGGGGGGATTACAATGAGCAGTTCTTC.

In this sample, this clonotype turned up a few times. The chain recombines TRBV7-2 with TRBJ2-5; a possible D gene is TRBD1 (5 bases). Trimming took off 1 base at V and 5 bases at J, with 17 bases between the two ends. There are 16 residues in the CDR3. Germline values: CDR1 SGHTA, CDR2 FQGNSA. Here the CDR3 DNA reads TGTGCCAGCAGCTTAGAAGTAGGCAGGGTAGACGAGACCCAGTACTTC. Amino acids: CASSLEVGRVDETQYF.

The rearrangement links TRBV5-1 to TRBJ2-4; possible D gene TRBD1, 5 bases. The J call could be wrong; TRBJ2-7 is a better fit for the DNA end. The CDR3 covers 14 residues. The V gene's germline CDR1 is SGHRS and CDR2 YFSETQ. The CDR3 sequence: CASSGAGSSYEQYF. The CDR3 DNA follows: TGCGCCAGCAGCGGGGCAGGCTCCTCCTACGAGCAGTACTTC.

This clonotype was counted a few times. This chain connects TRBV5-1 to TRBJ2-5; 10 nucleotides match TRBD2. CDR1 and CDR2 (germline): SGHRS, YFSETQ. The CDR3 has 16 amino acids. With 4 bases clipped from V and 4 bases from J, the junction kept 10 bases outside the gene matches. In DNA, the CDR3 is TGCGCCAGCAGCCAGATCGGTCTAGCGGGGGCAGAGACCCAGTACTTC. Encoded protein: CASSQIGLAGAETQYF.

A few counts support this clonotype. CDR3 coding DNA: TGCGCCAGCAGTTATTCGGGAGCCACCTCCTACGAGCAGTACTTC. Residues: CASSYSGATSYEQYF. V and J are TRBV5-1 and TRBJ2-7; D possibly corresponds to TRBD2 (6 bases). V lost 5 bases, J lost 0 bases, and 15 bases lay in between. The CDR3 covers 15 residues. Looked up from germline, CDR1 is SGHRS and CDR2 is YFSETQ.

This clonotype came up once. The chain couples TRBV12-3 or TRBV12-4 to TRBJ1-2; the D gene is possibly TRBD1 (5 bases). V was trimmed by 6 bases and J by 7 bases, leaving 15 bases between them. This CDR3 contains 13 residues. CDR3 nucleotides: TGTGCCAGCAGCCTCGGGGGTGTCGGTGGCTACACCTTC. Protein sequence: CASSLGGVGGYTF.

The rearrangement links TRBV14 to TRBJ1-2; TRBD1 agrees at 8 bases. Germline V CDR1 and CDR2: SGHDN, FVKESK. The CDR3 sequence is 14 residues long. Trimming removed 0 bases from V and 8 bases from J; junction bases left unmatched: 5. Written as DNA, the CDR3 is TGTGCCAGCAGCCAAGAATACAGGGGGGACGGCTACACCTTC. Amino acid sequence: CASSQEYRGDGYTF.

This clonotype has a handful of counts. V gene TRBV7-9 combines with J gene TRBJ1-2; D gene unclear. This CDR3 is built from 13 residues. Per the germline V gene, CDR1 is SEHNR and CDR2 is FQNEAQ (reference sequence). V shed 4 bases and J shed 8 bases, with 14 bases lying between them. In nucleotides, the CDR3 is TGTGCCAGCAGCTCCTCCAAGCGTAGGGGCTACACCTTC. Amino acid sequence: CASSSSKRRGYTF.

The rearrangement links TRBV5-1 to TRBJ1-4, with 7 bases that match TRBD1. In germline, CDR1 is SGHRS, CDR2 YFSETQ. Trimming took 5 bases from V and 5 from J; bases not matched to a gene: 3. There are 13 residues in the CDR3. CDR3 loop: CASSRQGNEKLFF. In DNA, the CDR3 is TGCGCCAGCAGTCGACAGGGAAATGAAAAACTGTTTTTT.